This is a list of T cell receptor beta chains from one sample in a study of cytomegalovirus exposure and HLA in healthy donors. Assay: immunoSEQ multiplex PCR; the TCRdb copy retains only in-frame clones and omits some. The sample comprises under 150,000 clones, about two thirds of which are singletons, and around 4.2% rests with the top ten. The sample taken for sequencing was PBMCs. The receptors originated from a man aged 45-65 years in good health and CMV-seropositive. Each CDR3 is given with its conserved first and last residue. Each record gives: CDR3 DNA, CDR3 protein, V gene, D gene, J gene, clone size. D genes are given only for firm matches. A row's size may be missing; if present it is once, few, many or a size class.

TGTGCTACCATGGGGGCTAGCGGGACTTACGAGCAGTACTTC,CATMGASGTYEQYF,TRBV2,TRBD2,TRBJ2-7,NA
TGTGCCAGCAGTGAACAGGGGGTAGGAACTGAAGCTTTCTTT,CASSEQGVGTEAFF,TRBV2,TRBD1,TRBJ1-1,many
TGTGCCAGCAGGCCGAGACAGGAGTCGGATACGCAGTATTTT,CASRPRQESDTQYF,TRBV7-8,NA,TRBJ2-3,NA
TGTGCCAGCACCGACAGGGTCAGGGCCATCTATGGCTACACCTTC,CASTDRVRAIYGYTF,TRBV6-5,TRBD1,TRBJ1-2,NA
TGTGCCAGCAGCCCGGGGAGGTCCTACGAGCAGTACTTC,CASSPGRSYEQYF,TRBV11-3,NA,TRBJ2-7,NA
TGTGCCAGCAGCGCATCCGGGACAGGGGGGAGCACCATATATTTT,CASSASGTGGSTIYF,TRBV9,TRBD1,TRBJ1-3,NA
TGTGCCAGCAGCCCCCCGCGCGCAGCGGGACACTCCTACAATGAGCAGTTCTTC,CASSPPRAAGHSYNEQFF,TRBV27,NA,TRBJ2-1,NA
TGCGCCAGCAGCTCACAGGGCTACGAGCAGTACTTC,CASSSQGYEQYF,TRBV5-1,NA,TRBJ2-7,NA
TGTGCCAGCAGCACAGGGACTAGCGGGGGACTGCGTGGTACGCAGTATTTT,CASSTGTSGGLRGTQYF,TRBV5-4,TRBD2,TRBJ2-3,few
TGTGCCAGCAGTTTGGGGGGGGCGTTTAACACAGATACGCAGTATTTT,CASSLGGAFNTDTQYF,TRBV28,NA,TRBJ2-3,NA
TGTGCCAGCAGTTACTCGCCTCAGACTATTGGAAACACCATATATTTT,CASSYSPQTIGNTIYF,TRBV6-5,NA,TRBJ1-3,few
TGTGCCAGCAGCTTAGTCTGGAGCCCTGGGGCCAACGTCCTGACTTTC,CASSLVWSPGANVLTF,TRBV7-6,NA,TRBJ2-6,NA
TGTGCCAGCAGCCGTTCGACAACTGAGCAGTTCTTC,CASSRSTTEQFF,TRBV7-2,NA,TRBJ2-1,NA
TGCGCCAGCACCTCGTTTGAGGGCACTGAAGCTTTCTTT,CASTSFEGTEAFF,TRBV5-1,NA,TRBJ1-1,NA
TGCGCCAGCAGCCGCGGACTAGCGGGGGGGCTCTATTTAGATACGCAGTATTTT,CASSRGLAGGLYLDTQYF,TRBV5-1,TRBD2,TRBJ2-3,NA
TGTGCCACCAGCAGCGTACGGGAGGGCCGGAATGAGCAGTTCTTC,CATSSVREGRNEQFF,TRBV15,TRBD2,TRBJ2-1,once
TGCGCCAGCAGCCTGGGGGGCTCCTATGGTAATTCACCCCTCCACTTT,CASSLGGSYGNSPLHF,TRBV5-1,NA,TRBJ1-6,few
TGTGCCATCAGTGAGGAGGGCCGGGGTCAGCCCCAGCATTTT,CAISEEGRGQPQHF,TRBV10-3,NA,TRBJ1-5,NA
TGTGCCAGCAGCCCGGGACTAGCGAGCTCCTACGAGCAGTACTTC,CASSPGLASSYEQYF,TRBV7-2,TRBD2,TRBJ2-7,NA
TGTGCCAGCAGCTTAGGATATACAGGGGGCCTCTATGGCTACACCTTC,CASSLGYTGGLYGYTF,TRBV5-4,TRBD1,TRBJ1-2,NA
TGTGCCAGCAGCTTGGGGCCCGGGTCTGGAAACACCATATATTTT,CASSLGPGSGNTIYF,TRBV5-4,NA,TRBJ1-3,few
TGTGCCAGCAGTTCCGGGACAGGGACCTACGAGCAGTACTTC,CASSSGTGTYEQYF,TRBV2,TRBD1,TRBJ2-7,few